This TCR beta chain emerged from a study of T cell repertoires in cytomegalovirus infection. Study-level information: Carrying CMV and the relevant HLA type showed in public TCR beta signatures. Findings and caveats of the study: Pooled public TCR beta family frequency picked out CMV carriers with the relevant HLA. The ex vivo response showed dominance by HLA-C-restricted CMV-specific TCR beta clonotypes.

The ends were cut back, 0 bases at V and 3 bases at J, with 8 bases in the middle. Germline CDR1 reads SGHAT; CDR2 reads FQNNGV. CDR3 length equals 15 residues. This clonotype was detected ten times or more. Its antigen remains unknown. TCRdb fed the reads into MiXCR, producing one record per CDR3 protein. The sample carries about 490,000 distinct CDR3 sequences, about 15% recorded once. The specimen sequenced was CD8+ T cells from PBMCs. The chain carries TRBV11-2 and TRBJ1-4; D unclear. This TCR was sampled from a human donor in good health (CMV status not recorded). Some clones in this sample may be carry-over from other donors' samples. The CDR3: CASSLEHSSNEKLFF. For the CDR3, the DNA is TGTGCCAGCAGCTTAGAGCACAGCTCTAATGAAAAACTGTTTTTT.